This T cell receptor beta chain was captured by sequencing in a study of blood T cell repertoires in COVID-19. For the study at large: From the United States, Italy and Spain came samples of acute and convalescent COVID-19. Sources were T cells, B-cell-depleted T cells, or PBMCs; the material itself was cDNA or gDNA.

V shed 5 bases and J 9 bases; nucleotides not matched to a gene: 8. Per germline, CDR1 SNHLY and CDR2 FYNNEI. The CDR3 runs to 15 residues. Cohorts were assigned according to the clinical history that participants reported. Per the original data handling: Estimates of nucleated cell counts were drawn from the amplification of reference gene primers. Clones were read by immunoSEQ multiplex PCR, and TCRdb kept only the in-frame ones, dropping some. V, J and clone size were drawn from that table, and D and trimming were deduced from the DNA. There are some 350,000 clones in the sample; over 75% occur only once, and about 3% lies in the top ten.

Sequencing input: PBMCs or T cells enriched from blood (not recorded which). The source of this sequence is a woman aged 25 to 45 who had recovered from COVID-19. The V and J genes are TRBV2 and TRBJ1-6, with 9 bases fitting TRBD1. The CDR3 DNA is TGTGCCAGCAGTACGAGACAGGGGGACGGTTCACCCCTCCACTTT. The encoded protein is CASSTRQGDGSPLHF.